The clone carrying this T cell receptor beta chain came up a few times. The antigen remains unidentified. V was clipped by 4 bases and J by 11 bases; unmatched bases: 6. Germline-derived CDR1 and CDR2 are KGHDR and SFDVKD. This CDR3 spans 14 amino acids. The data stem from a study of identical twins. Study-wide findings and caveats: Out-of-frame alpha sequences common to twins exhibited a surplus of low generation probability. Where beta out-of-frame sequences were concerned, excess twin sharing was weaker.

TCRdb independently ran MiXCR on the 5' RACE reads; one entry per CDR3 protein. The sample carries fewer than 900,000 distinct CDR3 sequences, 21% recorded once. This sample also belongs to another study, concerning T cells expressing NK-cell markers. Per that study: Source material for TCR beta repertoires consisted of sorted CD3+CD56+NKG2C+, CD3+CD56+NKG2C- and CD3+CD56-NKG2C+ T cells. Seven of the eight sequenced donors were HCMV-seropositive; one was seronegative.

This TCR derives from a young woman in good health. Sequencing input: PBMCs. This sequence joins TRBV24-1 and TRBJ2-1, with 11 bases fitting TRBD2. The CDR3 here is CATSEAGLADKQFF. In DNA form, the CDR3 reads TGTGCCACCAGTGAGGCGGGACTAGCGGACAAGCAGTTCTTC.